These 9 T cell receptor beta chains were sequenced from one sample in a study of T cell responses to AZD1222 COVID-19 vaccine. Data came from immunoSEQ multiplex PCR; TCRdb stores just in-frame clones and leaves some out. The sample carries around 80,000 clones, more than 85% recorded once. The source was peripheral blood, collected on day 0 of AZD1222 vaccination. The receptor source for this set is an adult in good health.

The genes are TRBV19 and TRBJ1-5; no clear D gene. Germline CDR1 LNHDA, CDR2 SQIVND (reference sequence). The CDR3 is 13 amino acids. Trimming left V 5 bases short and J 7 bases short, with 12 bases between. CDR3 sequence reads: CASSVAAGQPQHF. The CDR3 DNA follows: TGTGCCAGTAGTGTCGCAGCAGGCCAGCCCCAGCATTTT.

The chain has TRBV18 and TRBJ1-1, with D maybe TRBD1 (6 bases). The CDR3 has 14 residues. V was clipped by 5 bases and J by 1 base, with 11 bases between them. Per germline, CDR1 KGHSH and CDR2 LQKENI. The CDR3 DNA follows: TGTGCCAGCTCAACCTCGACAGGGAACACTGAAGCTTTCTTT. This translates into CASSTSTGNTEAFF.

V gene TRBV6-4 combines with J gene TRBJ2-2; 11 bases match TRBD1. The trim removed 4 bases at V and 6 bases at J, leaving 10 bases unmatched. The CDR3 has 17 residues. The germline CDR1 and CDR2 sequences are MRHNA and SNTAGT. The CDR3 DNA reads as TGTGCCAGCAGTGCCCTAAAGGGACAGGGGGTCGCCGGGGAGCTGTTTTTT. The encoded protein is CASSALKGQGVAGELFF.

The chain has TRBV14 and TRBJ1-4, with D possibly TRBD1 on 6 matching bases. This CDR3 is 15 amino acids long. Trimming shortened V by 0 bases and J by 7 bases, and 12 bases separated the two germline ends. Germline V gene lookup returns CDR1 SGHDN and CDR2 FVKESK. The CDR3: CASSQDMGAGEKLFF. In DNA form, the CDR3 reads TGTGCCAGCAGCCAAGATATGGGGGCGGGTGAAAAACTGTTTTTT.

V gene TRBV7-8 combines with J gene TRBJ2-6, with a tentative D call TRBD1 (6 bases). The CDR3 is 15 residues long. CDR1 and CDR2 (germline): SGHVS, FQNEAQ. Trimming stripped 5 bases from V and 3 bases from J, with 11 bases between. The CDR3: CASSKNRVGANVLTF. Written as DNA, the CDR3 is TGTGCCAGCAGCAAAAACAGGGTTGGGGCCAACGTCCTGACTTTC.

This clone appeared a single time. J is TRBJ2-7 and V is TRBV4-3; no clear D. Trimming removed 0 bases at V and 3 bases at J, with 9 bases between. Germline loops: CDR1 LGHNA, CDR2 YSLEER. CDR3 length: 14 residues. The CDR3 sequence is CASSQDVGGYEQYF. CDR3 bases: TGCGCCAGCAGCCAAGATGTGGGCGGCTACGAGCAGTACTTC.

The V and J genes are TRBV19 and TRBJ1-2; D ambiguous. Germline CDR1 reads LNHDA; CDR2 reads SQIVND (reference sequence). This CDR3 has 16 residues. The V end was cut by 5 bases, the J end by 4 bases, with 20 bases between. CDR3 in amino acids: CASSENILAIRYGYTF. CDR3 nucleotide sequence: TGTGCCAGTAGTGAAAACATTCTGGCTATCCGCTATGGCTACACCTTC.

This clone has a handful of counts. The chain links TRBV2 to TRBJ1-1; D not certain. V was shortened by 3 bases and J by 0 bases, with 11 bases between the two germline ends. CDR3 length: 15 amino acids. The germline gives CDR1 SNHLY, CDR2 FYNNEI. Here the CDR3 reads CASSDTATLNTEAFF. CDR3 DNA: TGTGCCAGCAGTGATACAGCAACTTTGAACACTGAAGCTTTCTTT.

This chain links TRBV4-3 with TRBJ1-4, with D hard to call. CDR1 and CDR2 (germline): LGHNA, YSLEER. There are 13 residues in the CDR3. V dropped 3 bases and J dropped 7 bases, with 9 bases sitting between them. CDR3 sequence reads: CASSQWLGEKLFF. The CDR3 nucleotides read TGCGCCAGCAGCCAGTGGTTGGGTGAAAAACTGTTTTTT.